Shown below are 5 T cell receptor beta chains from a single sample sequenced in a study of cytotoxic CD8 clonotypes in ibrutinib-treated CLL. Sequencing used immunoSEQ multiplex PCR; TCRdb keeps in-frame clones, though not all of them. The sample gives about 140,000 clones, 91% of which show up once; about 10% is in the top ten. The specimen comprised PBMCs, sampled after 12 months of ibrutinib treatment. The source is a human donor with chronic lymphocytic leukemia.

In its sample, this clone was seen once. The chain carries TRBV11-2 and TRBJ2-3; D is uncertain. CDR3 length equals 17 residues. V shed 2 bases and J shed 0 bases, with 15 bases lying between them. CDR1 is SGHAT, CDR2 FQNNGV, per germline. The CDR3 nucleotides are TGTGCCAGCAGCTTAAAGGTCCCGGCCCTAAGCACAGATACGCAGTATTTT. Amino acid sequence: CASSLKVPALSTDTQYF.

The rearrangement joins TRBV7-2 to TRBJ2-3; D tentatively reads TRBD1 or TRBD2 (5 bases each). Germline V CDR1 and CDR2: SGHTA, FQGNSA. V lost 3 bases to trimming and J lost 1 base, with 17 bases between them. The CDR3 is made up of 17 amino acids. The CDR3 DNA reads as TGTGCCAGCAGCTTCCCCGCCACGGGGCGGGGCACAGATACGCAGTATTTT. It codes for CASSFPATGRGTDTQYF. The full variable domain, completed using reference TRBV7-2 and TRBJ2-3, is GAGVSQSPSNKVTEKGKDVELRCDPISGHTALYWYRQSLGQGLEFLIYFQGNSAPDKSGLPSDRFSAERTGGSVSTLTIQRTQQEDSAVYLCASSFPATGRGTDTQYFGPGTRLTVL.

V gene TRBV7-3 combines with J gene TRBJ2-3, with TRBD2 matching over 8 bases. Germline lookup yields CDR1 SGHTA and CDR2 FQGTGA. The CDR3 spans 17 residues. V was pared by 2 bases and J by 4 bases, with 11 bases of the junction left unmatched. The CDR3 nucleotides are TGTGCCAGCAGCTTAGTTGGCAGCGGGAGTGGGGCAGATACGCAGTATTTT. It codes for CASSLVGSGSGADTQYF.

This chain connects TRBV15 to TRBJ1-4; 8 bases map to TRBD1. The CDR3 is made up of 15 amino acids. V lost 3 bases to trimming and J lost 4 bases; unmatched junction nucleotides: 4. Germline values: CDR1 LNHNV, CDR2 YYDKDF (reference sequence). CDR3 loop: CATSSDRGYNEKLFF. The CDR3 DNA sequence: TGTGCCACCAGCAGCGACAGGGGCTATAATGAAAAACTGTTTTTT.

J is TRBJ1-4 and V is TRBV28, with 7 bases identical to TRBD1. Trimming removed 5 bases from V and 8 bases from J; junction bases left unmatched: 11. From germline, CDR1 is MDHEN and CDR2 SYDVKM. The CDR3 loop spans 15 amino acids. The DNA for the CDR3 is TGTGCCAGCAGTCTTACAGGGGCCTTCGGGGAAAAACTGTTTTTT. Amino acids: CASSLTGAFGEKLFF.